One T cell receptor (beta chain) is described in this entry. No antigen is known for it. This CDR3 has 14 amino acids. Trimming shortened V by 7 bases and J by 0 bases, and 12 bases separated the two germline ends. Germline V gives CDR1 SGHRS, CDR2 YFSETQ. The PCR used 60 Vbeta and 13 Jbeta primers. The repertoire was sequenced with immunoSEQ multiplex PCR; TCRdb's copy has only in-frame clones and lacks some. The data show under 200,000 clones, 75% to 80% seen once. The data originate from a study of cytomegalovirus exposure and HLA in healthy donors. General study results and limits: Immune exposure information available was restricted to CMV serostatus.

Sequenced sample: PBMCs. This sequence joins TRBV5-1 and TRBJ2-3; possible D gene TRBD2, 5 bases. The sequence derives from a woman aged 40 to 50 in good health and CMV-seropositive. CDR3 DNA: TGCGCCAGCTGCTCGGGGTATAGCACAGATACGCAGTATTTT. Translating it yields CASCSGYSTDTQYF.